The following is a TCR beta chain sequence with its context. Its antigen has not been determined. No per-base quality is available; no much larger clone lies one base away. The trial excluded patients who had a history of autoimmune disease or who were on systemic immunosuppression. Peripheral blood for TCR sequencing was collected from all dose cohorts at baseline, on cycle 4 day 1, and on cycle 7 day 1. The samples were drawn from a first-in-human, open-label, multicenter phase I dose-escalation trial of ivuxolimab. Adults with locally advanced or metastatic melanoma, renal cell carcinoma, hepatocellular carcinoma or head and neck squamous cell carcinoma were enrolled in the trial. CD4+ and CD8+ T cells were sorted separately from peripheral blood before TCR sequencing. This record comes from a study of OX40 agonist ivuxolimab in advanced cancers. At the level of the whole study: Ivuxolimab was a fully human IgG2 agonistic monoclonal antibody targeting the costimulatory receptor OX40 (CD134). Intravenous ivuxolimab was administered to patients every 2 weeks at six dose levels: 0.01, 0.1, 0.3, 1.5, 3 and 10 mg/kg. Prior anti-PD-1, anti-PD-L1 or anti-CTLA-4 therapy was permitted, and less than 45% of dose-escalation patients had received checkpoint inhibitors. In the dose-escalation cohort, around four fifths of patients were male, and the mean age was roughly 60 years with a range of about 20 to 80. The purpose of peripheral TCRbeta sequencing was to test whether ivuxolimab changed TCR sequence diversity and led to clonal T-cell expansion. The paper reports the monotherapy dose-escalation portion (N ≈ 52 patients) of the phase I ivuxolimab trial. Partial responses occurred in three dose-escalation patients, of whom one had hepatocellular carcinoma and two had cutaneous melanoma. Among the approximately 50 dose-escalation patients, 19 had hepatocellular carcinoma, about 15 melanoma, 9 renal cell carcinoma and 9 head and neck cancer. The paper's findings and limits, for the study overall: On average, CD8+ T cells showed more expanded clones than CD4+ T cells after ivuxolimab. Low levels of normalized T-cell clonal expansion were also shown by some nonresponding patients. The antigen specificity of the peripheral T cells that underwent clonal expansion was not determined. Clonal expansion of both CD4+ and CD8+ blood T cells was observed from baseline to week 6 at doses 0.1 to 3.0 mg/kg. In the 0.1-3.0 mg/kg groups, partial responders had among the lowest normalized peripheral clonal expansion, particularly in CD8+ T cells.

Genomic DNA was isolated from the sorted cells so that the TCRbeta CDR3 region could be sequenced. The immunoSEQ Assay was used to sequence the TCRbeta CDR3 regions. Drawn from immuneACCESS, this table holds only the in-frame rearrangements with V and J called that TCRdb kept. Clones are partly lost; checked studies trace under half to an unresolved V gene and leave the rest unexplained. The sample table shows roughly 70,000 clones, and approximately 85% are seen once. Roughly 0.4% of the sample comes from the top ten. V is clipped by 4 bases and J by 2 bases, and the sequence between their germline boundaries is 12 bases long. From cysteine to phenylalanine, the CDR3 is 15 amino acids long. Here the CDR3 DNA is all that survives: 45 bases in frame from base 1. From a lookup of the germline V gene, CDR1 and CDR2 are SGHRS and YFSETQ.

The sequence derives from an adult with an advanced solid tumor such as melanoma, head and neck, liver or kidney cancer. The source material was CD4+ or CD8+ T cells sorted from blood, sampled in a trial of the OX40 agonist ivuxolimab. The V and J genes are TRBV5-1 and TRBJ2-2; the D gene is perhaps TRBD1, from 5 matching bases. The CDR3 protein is CASSLDSPNTGELFF. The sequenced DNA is TGCGCCAGCAGCCTCGACAGCCCAAACACCGGGGAGCTGTTTTTT. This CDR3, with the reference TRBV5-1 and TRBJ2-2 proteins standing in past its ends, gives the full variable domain KAGVTQTPRYLIKTRGQQVTLSCSPISGHRSVSWYQQTPGQGLQFLFEYFSETQRNKGNFPGRFSGRQFSNSRSEMNVSTLELGDSALYLCASSLDSPNTGELFFGEGSRLTVL.